The TCR beta chain under discussion was sequenced for a study of cytomegalovirus exposure and HLA in healthy donors. On this clone itself: The antigen is undetermined.

Broader study findings: For most subjects, TCR beta sequences were reported to predict HLA-A and HLA-B alleles with accuracy.

Primers for the PCR totalled 60 Vbeta and 13 Jbeta. The protocol was immunoSEQ multiplex PCR, while the TCRdb copy is restricted to in-frame clones and leaves out a portion. This sample carries 100,000 to 150,000 clones, 76% of them seen once, and the ten largest clones take roughly 2%. V dropped 4 bases and J dropped 5 bases, with 16 bases sitting between them. Germline V lookup: CDR1 SGHTS, CDR2 YDEGEE. This CDR3 contains 14 residues. This TCR came from a man aged 45-65 years in good health and CMV-seronegative. The sample taken for sequencing was PBMCs. The chain employs TRBV5-8 and TRBJ2-7; a possible D gene is TRBD1 (6 bases). Here the CDR3 DNA reads TGTGCCAGCAGCCTGGGTACGAACAGGGACGAGCAGTACGTC. This encodes CASSLGTNRDEQYV.